In this sample, the clone carrying this T cell receptor beta chain turned up a few times. The antigen is undetermined. TCRdb called the 5' RACE reads again in MiXCR, with one record for every CDR3 protein. This sample has about 470,000 distinct CDR3 sequences, with around 25% found just once. The data were taken from a study of T-cell memory formation after mild COVID-19. Study-wide findings and caveats: Within pre-infection memory, some responding clones were found, suggesting cross-reactive memory joined. SARS-CoV-2 specificity of second-wave clones peaking day 37 was unconfirmed.

V was pared by 0 bases and J by 5 bases, with 10 bases of the junction left unmatched. Germline CDR1 reads SGHRS; CDR2 reads YFSETQ. The CDR3 covers 16 residues. Sequenced: PBMCs or a T cell subset sorted from them (not recorded which). The chain combines TRBV5-1 with TRBJ2-5; 7 bases line up with TRBD1. The sequence came from an adult woman who had mild COVID-19 (a few samples of this study predate the infection). Cell type and time point are not known. CDR3 nucleotides: TGCGCCAGCAGCTTGGCCGCTACAGGGGTATTGGAGACCCAGTACTTC. This codes for CASSLAATGVLETQYF.